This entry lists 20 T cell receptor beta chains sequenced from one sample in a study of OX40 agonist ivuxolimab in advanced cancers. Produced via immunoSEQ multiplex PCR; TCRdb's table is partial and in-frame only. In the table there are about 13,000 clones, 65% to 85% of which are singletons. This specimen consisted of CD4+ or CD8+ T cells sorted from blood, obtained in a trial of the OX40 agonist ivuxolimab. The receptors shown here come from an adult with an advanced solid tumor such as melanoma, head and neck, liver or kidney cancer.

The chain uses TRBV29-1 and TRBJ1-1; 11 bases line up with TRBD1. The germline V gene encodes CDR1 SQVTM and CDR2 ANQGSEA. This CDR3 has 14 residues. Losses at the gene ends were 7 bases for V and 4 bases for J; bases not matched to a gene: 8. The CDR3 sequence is CSAGTGGDSTEAFF. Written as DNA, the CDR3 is TGCAGCGCAGGGACAGGGGGTGACAGCACTGAAGCTTTCTTT. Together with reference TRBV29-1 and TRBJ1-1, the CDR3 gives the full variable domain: SAVISQKPSRDICQRGTSLTIQCQVDSQVTMMFWYRQQPGQSLTLIATANQGSEATYESGFVIDKFPISRPNLTFSTLTVSNMSPEDSSIYLCSAGTGGDSTEAFFGQGTRLTVV.

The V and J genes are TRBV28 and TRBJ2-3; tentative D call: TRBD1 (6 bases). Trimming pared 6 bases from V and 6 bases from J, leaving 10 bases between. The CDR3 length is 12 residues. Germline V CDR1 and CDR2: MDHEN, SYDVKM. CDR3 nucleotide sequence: TGTGCCAGCAGCGACACAGGGGATACGCAGTATTTT. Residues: CASSDTGDTQYF.

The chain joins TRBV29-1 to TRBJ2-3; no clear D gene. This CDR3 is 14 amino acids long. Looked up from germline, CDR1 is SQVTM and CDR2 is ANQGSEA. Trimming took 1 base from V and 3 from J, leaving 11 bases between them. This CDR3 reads CSVEGWRSTDTQYF. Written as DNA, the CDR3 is TGCAGCGTTGAAGGGTGGCGATCTACAGATACGCAGTATTTT.

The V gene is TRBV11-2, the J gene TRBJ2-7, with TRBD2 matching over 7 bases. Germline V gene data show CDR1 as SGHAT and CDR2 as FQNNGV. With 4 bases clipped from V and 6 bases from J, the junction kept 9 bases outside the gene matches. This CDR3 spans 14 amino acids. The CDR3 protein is CASSSGGPVTEQYF. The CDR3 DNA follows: TGTGCCAGCAGCTCGGGAGGACCAGTCACCGAGCAGTACTTC.

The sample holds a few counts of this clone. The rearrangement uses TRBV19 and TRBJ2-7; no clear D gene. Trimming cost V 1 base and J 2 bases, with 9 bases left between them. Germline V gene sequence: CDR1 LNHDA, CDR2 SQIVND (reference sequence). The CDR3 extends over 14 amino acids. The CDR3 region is CASSIGGPAYEQYF. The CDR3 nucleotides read TGTGCCAGTAGTATAGGTGGGCCCGCCTACGAGCAGTACTTC. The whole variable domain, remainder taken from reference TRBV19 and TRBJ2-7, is DGGITQSPKYLFRKEGQNVTLSCEQNLNHDAMYWYRQDPGQGLRLIYYSQIVNDFQKGDIAEGYSVSREKKESFPLTVTSAQKNPTAFYLCASSIGGPAYEQYFGPGTRLTVT.

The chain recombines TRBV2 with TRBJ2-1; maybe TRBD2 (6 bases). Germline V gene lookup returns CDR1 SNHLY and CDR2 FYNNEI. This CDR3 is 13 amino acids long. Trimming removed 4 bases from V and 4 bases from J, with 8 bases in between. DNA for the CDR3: TGTGCCAGCAGTGGGACTACTTACAATGAGCAGTTCTTC. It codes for CASSGTTYNEQFF.

Here the CDR3 reads CASSYSMSGLTEAFF. As DNA, the CDR3 is TGTGCCAGCAGTTACTCGATGTCGGGGCTCACTGAAGCTTTCTTT. This sequence joins TRBV6-5 and TRBJ1-1, with a possible D match to TRBD1 (5 bases). CDR1 and CDR2 (germline): MNHEY, SVGAGI. Trimming left V 0 bases short and J 4 bases short, with 12 bases between. This CDR3 is 15 amino acids long.

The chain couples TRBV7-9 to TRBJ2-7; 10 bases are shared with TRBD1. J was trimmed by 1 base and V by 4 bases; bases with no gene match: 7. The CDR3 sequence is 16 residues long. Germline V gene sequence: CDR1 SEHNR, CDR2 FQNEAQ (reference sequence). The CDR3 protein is CASSSAGTGASYEQYF. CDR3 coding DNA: TGTGCCAGCAGCTCCGCCGGGACAGGGGCGTCCTACGAGCAGTACTTC.

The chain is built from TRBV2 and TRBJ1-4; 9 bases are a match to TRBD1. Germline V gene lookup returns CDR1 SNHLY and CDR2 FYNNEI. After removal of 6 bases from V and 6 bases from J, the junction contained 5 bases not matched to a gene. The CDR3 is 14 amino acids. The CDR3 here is CASRKDRGDEKLFF. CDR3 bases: TGTGCCAGCAGGAAGGACAGGGGCGATGAAAAACTGTTTTTT.

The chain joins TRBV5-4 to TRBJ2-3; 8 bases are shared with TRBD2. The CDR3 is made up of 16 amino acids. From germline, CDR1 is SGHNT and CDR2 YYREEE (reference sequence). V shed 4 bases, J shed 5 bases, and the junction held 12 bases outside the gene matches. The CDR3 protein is CASSQAGEWKIDTQYF. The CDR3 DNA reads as TGTGCCAGCAGCCAAGCGGGAGAGTGGAAGATAGATACGCAGTATTTT.

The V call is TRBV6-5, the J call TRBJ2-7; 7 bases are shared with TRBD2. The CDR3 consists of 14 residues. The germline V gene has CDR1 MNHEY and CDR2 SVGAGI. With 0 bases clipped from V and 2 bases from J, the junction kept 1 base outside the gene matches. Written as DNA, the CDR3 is TGTGCCAGCAGTTACTCGGGAGGGCCCTACGAGCAGTACTTC. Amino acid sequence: CASSYSGGPYEQYF.

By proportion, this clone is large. The CDR3 region is CASSPPTTYEQYF. For the CDR3, the DNA is TGTGCCAGCTCACCACCAACTACCTACGAGCAGTACTTC. The chain links TRBV18 to TRBJ2-7; D ambiguous. Trimming removed 0 bases at V and 2 bases at J, with 5 bases between. CDR3 size: 13 residues. CDR1 and CDR2 from the germline V gene are KGHSH and LQKENI.

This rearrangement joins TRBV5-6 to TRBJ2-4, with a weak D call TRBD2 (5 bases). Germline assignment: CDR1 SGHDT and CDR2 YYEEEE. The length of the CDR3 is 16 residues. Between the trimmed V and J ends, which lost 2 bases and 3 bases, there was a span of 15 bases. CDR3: CASSLEGVPYKNIQYF. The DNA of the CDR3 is TGTGCCAGCAGCTTAGAGGGCGTCCCTTACAAAAACATTCAGTACTTC.

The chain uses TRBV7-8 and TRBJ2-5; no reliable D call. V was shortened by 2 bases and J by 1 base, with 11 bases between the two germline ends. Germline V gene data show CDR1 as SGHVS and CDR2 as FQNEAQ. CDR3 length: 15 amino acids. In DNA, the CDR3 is TGTGCCAGCAGCTTACTTCGCGCCCCCCAAGAGACCCAGTACTTC. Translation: CASSLLRAPQETQYF. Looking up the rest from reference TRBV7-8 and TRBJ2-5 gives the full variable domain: GAGVSQSPRYKVAKRGQDVALRCDPISGHVSLFWYQQALGQGPEFLTYFQNEAQLDKSGLPSDRFFAERPEGSVSTLKIQRTQQEDSAVYLCASSLLRAPQETQYFGPGTRLLVL.

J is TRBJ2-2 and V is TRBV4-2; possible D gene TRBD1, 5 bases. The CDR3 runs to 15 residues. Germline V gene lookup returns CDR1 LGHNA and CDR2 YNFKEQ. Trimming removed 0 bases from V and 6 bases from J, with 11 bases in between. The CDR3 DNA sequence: TGTGCCAGCAGCCAAGAATGGACAATAGCCGGGGAGCTGTTTTTT. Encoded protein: CASSQEWTIAGELFF.

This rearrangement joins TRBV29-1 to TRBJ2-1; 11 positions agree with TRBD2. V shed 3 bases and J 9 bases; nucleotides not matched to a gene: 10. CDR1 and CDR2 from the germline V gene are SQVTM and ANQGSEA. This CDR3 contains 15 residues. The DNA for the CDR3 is TGCAGCGTTGAGTTCGGTAGCGGGGGGGCGGGTGAGCAGTTCTTC. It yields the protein CSVEFGSGGAGEQFF.

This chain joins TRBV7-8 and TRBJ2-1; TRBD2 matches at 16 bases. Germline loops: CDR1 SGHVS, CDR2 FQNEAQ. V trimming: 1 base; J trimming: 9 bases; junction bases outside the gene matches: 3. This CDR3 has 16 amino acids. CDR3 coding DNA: TGTGCCAGCAGCTTAGTGGGACTAGCGGGAGGGGGTGAGCAGTTCTTC. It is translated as CASSLVGLAGGGEQFF.

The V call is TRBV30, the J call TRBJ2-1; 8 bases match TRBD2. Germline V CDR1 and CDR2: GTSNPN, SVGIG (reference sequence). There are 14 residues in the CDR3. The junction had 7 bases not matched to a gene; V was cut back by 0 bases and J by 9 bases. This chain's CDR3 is CAWSVAGEGIEQFF. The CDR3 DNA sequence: TGTGCCTGGAGTGTAGCGGGAGAGGGTATTGAGCAGTTCTTC.

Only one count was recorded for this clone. The CDR3 DNA is TGTGCCAGCAGCTTGGGTCGGGGTAGCAATCAGCCCCAGCATTTT. Translation: CASSLGRGSNQPQHF. The chain has TRBV7-8 and TRBJ1-5, with D unresolved. Trimming left V 3 bases short and J 0 bases short, with 9 bases between. This CDR3 has 15 amino acids. CDR1 and CDR2 (germline): SGHVS, FQNEAQ.

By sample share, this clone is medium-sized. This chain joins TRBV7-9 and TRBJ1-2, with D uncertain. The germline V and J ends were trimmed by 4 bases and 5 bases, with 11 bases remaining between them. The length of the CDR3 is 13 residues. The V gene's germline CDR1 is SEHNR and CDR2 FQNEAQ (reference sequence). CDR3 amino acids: CASSSDRPYGYTF. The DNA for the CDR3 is TGTGCCAGCAGCTCCGACCGTCCTTATGGCTACACCTTC.